This record looks at one T cell receptor (beta chain) sequence and its context. The sample is drawn from a study of blood T cell repertoires in COVID-19. Overall study context: From T cells, B-cell-depleted T cells, or PBMCs came the material, which was cDNA or gDNA.

The data were produced by immunoSEQ multiplex PCR, yet TCRdb's version contains in-frame clones alone and is incomplete. This repertoire shows 120,000 to 150,000 clones, about 83% found once; its top ten account for 5.8%. Germline loops: CDR1 ENHRY, CDR2 SYGVKD. V lost 0 bases and J lost 5, with 14 bases in between. CDR3 length equals 17 residues. Across under 25 US areas, participants ranged in age from about 18 to 90 years. This TCR came from a woman in her 50s who had been exposed to COVID-19. The chain carries TRBV10-3 and TRBJ1-6; D not resolved. The sample comprised PBMCs or T cells enriched from blood (not recorded which). CDR3 protein: CAISESRVGINNSPLHF. The CDR3, as DNA: TGTGCCATCAGTGAGTCGCGGGTAGGGATAAATAATTCACCCCTCCACTTT.